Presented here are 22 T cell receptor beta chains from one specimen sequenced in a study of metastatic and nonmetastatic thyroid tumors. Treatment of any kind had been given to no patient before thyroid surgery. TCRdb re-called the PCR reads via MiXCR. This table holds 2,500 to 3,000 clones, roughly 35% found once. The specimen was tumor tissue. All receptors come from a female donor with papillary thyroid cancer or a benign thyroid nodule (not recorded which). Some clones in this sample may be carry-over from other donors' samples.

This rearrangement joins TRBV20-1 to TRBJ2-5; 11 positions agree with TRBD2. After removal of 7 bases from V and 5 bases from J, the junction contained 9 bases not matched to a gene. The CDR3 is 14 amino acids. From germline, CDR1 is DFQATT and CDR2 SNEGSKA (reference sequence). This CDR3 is CSVLAGGPGETQYF. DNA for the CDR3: TGCAGTGTTTTAGCGGGAGGGCCTGGTGAGACCCAGTACTTC.

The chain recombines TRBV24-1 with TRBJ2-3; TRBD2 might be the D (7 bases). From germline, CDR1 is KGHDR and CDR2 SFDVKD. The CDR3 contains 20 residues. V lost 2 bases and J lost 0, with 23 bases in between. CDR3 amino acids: CATSDSGLVGGGTSTDTQYF. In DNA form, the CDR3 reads TGTGCCACCAGTGATTCTGGACTAGTGGGAGGGGGAACTAGCACAGATACGCAGTATTTT.

The chain's CDR3 is CASSLEAGLAGVGVYGETQYF. The CDR3 DNA sequence: TGTGCCAGCAGCTTAGAGGCTGGACTAGCGGGAGTAGGTGTATATGGGGAGACCCAGTACTTC. The chain links TRBV11-1 to TRBJ2-5; 13 bases align to TRBD2. Germline lookup yields CDR1 SGHAT and CDR2 FQDESV (reference sequence). Unmatched junction bases numbered 19, after V lost 1 base and J lost 5 bases. This CDR3 is 21 amino acids long.

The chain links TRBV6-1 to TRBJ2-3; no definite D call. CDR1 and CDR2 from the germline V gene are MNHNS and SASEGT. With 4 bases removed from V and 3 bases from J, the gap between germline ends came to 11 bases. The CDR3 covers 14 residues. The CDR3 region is CASSASPRTDTQYF. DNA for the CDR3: TGTGCCAGCAGTGCATCACCTCGGACAGATACGCAGTATTTT.

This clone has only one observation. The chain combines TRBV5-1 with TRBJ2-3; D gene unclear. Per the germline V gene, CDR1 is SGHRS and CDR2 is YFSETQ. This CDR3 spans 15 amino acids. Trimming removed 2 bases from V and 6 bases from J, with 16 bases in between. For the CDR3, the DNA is TGCGCCAGCAGCTTAACGGGTTGGGGTTGGGATACGCAGTATTTT. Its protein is CASSLTGWGWDTQYF.

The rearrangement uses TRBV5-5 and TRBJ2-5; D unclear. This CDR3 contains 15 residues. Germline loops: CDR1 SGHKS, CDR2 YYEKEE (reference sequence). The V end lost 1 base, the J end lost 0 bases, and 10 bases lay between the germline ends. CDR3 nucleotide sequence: TGTGCCAGCAGCTTGCCCAGGACGTACCAAGAGACCCAGTACTTC. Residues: CASSLPRTYQETQYF.

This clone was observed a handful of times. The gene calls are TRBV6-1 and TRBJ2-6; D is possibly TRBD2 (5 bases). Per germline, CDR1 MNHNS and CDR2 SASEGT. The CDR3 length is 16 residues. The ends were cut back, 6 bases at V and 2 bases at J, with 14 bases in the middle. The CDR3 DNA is TGTGCCAGCAGGGACGTAGGGAGACCTGGGGCCAACGTCCTGACTTTC. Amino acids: CASRDVGRPGANVLTF.

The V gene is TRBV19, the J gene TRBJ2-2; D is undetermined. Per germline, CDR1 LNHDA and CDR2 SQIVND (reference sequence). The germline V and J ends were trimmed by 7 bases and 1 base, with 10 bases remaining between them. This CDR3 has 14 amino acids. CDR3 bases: TGTGCCAGTATAGGAGAACAGAACACCGGGGAGCTGTTTTTT. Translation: CASIGEQNTGELFF. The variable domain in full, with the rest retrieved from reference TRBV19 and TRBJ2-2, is DGGITQSPKYLFRKEGQNVTLSCEQNLNHDAMYWYRQDPGQGLRLIYYSQIVNDFQKGDIAEGYSVSREKKESFPLTVTSAQKNPTAFYLCASIGEQNTGELFFGEGSRLTVL.

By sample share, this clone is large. CDR3 bases: TGCGCCAGCACCCCTGCCGGGGGGTATTCACCCCTCCACTTT. It is translated as CASTPAGGYSPLHF. V is TRBV5-1 and J is TRBJ1-6, with a tentative D call TRBD1 (5 bases). The CDR3 covers 14 residues. V lost 6 bases, J lost 8 bases, and 15 bases lay in between. Looked up from germline, CDR1 is SGHRS and CDR2 is YFSETQ.

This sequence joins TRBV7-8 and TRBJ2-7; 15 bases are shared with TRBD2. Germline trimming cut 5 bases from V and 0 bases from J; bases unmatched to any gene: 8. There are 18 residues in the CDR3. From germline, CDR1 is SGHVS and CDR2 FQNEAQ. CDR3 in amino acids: CASSPRTSGGASSYEQYF. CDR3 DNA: TGTGCCAGCAGCCCCAGGACTAGCGGGGGGGCAAGCTCCTACGAGCAGTACTTC.

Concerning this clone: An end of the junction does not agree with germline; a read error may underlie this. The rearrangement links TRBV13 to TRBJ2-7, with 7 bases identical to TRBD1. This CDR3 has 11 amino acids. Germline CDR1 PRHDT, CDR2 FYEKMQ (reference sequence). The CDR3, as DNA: TGTGCCAGCAGCTTAGGACAGGGGTTTACCTTC. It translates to CASSLGQGFTF.

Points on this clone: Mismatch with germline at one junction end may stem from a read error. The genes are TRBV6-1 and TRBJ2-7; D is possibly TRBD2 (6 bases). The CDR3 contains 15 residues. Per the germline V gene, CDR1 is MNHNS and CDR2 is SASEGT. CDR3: CASREGPGSYYEQYF. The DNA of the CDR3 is TGTGCCAGCAGGGAAGGTCCCGGGAGTTATTACGAGCAGTACTTC.

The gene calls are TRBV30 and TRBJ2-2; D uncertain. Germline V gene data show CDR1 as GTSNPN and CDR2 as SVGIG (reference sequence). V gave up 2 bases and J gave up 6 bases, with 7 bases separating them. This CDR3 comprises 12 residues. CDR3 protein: CAWSLMAGELFF. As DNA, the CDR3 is TGTGCCTGGAGTTTAATGGCCGGGGAGCTGTTTTTT.

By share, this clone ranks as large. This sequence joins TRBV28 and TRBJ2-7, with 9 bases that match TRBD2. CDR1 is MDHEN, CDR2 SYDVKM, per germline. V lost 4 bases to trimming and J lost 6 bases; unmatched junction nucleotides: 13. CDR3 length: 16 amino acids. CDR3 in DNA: TGTGCCAGCAGTTGGCCCCCAAATAGCGGGGGTGTCGAGCAGTACTTC. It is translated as CASSWPPNSGGVEQYF.

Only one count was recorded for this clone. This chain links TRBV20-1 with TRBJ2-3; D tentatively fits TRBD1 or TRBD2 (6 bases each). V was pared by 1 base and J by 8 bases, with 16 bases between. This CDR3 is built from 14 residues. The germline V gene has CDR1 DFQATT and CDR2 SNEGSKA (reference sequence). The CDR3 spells CSARGLATQGTQYF. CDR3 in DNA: TGCAGTGCTAGAGGGCTAGCGACACAGGGTACGCAGTATTTT.

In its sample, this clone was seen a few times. The CDR3 DNA reads as TGTGCCAGTTCTGACACCTTCAATGAGCAGTTCTTC. It encodes CASSDTFNEQFF. The chain joins TRBV19 to TRBJ2-1; D not resolved. The CDR3 extends over 12 amino acids. Trimming took off 8 bases at V and 6 bases at J, with 11 bases between the two ends. Germline V gene sequence: CDR1 LNHDA, CDR2 SQIVND (reference sequence).

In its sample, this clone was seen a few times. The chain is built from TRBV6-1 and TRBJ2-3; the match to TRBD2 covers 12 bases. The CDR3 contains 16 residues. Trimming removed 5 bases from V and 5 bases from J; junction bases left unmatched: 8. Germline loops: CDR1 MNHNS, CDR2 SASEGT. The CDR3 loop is CASSTWGLAGRDTQYF. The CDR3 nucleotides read TGTGCCAGCAGTACATGGGGACTAGCGGGTAGAGATACGCAGTATTTT.

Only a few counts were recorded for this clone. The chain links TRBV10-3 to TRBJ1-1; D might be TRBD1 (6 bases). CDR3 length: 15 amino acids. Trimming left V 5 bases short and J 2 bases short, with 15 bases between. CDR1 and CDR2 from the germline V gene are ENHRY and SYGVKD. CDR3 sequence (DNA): TGTGCCATCAGTTCATCGACAGGACACAACACTGAAGCTTTCTTT. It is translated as CAISSSTGHNTEAFF.

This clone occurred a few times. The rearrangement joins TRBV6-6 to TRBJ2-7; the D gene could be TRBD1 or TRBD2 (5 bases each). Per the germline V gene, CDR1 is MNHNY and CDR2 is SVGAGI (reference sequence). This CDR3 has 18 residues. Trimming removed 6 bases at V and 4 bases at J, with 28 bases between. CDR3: CASRANLRGETRFYEQYF. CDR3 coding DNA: TGTGCCAGCAGAGCGAATTTACGAGGGGAAACTCGGTTTTACGAGCAGTACTTC.

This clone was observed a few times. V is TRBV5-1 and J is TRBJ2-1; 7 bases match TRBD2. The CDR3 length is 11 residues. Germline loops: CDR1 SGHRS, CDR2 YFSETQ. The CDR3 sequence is CALAGDNEQFF. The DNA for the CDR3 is TGCGCTCTGGCGGGAGACAATGAGCAGTTCTTC.

The CDR3: CASSLAQGSSYEQYF. DNA for the CDR3: TGCGCCAGCAGCTTGGCCCAGGGGAGCTCCTACGAGCAGTACTTC. This chain connects TRBV5-1 to TRBJ2-7, with a possible D match to TRBD1 (6 bases). V gave up 0 bases and J gave up 0 bases, with 10 bases separating them. Germline CDR1 and CDR2: SGHRS and YFSETQ. The CDR3 covers 15 residues.

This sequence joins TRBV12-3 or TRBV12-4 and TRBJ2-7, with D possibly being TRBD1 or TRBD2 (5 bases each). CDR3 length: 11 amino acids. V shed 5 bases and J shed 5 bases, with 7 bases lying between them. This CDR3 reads CASSGTHEQYF. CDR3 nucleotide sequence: TGTGCCAGCAGTGGGACGCACGAGCAGTACTTC.